Listed below are T cell receptor beta chains from one sample, sequenced in a study of blood T cell repertoires in COVID-19. Data came from immunoSEQ multiplex PCR; TCRdb stores just in-frame clones and leaves some out. The sample records 250,000 to 350,000 clones, 70% to 85% being singletons. The sample was peripheral blood. These receptors were collected from a human donor with COVID-19, enrolled during active disease. The donor label of this sample is uncertain. The CDR3 runs from the conserved cysteine through the conserved F or W. Fields, in order: V gene, D gene, clone size, J gene, CDR3 DNA, CDR3 protein. D genes are given only for firm matches. For some rows the clone size is stated as once, few or many, or as a class when expanded; others skip it.

>TRBV4-3|TRBD2|-|TRBJ2-3
TGCGCCAGCAGCCAAGTCATCCTCGGGGGAGGGGAAGATACGCAGTATTTT
CASSQVILGGGEDTQYF
>TRBV10-3|-|-|TRBJ1-1
TGTGCCATCAGTGAACCCGCGGGGCAGAACACTGAAGCTTTCTTT
CAISEPAGQNTEAFF
>TRBV6-1|-|-|TRBJ2-7
TGTGCCAGCAGTGAGTCGCAGGGCCTCGAGCAGTACTTC
CASSESQGLEQYF
>TRBV7-8|TRBD2|-|TRBJ2-7
TGTGCCAGCACCGGACTAGCGGTATCCTACGAGCAGTACTTC
CASTGLAVSYEQYF
>TRBV5-1|TRBD2|-|TRBJ2-2
TGCGCCAGCAGCTACCCCGGGGGGGGCCGTAAGGGTGAGGCCACCGGGGAGCTGTTTTTT
CASSYPGGGRKGEATGELFF
>TRBV29-1|TRBD1|-|TRBJ1-4
TGCAGCGTAGAAGACAGGGGCCTTAATGAAAAACTGTTTTTT
CSVEDRGLNEKLFF
>TRBV19|-|-|TRBJ2-7
TGTGCCAGTAAAGCGGGCCATGTATTCTACGAGCAGTACTTC
CASKAGHVFYEQYF
>TRBV27|-|-|TRBJ2-7
TGTGCCAGCAGTTTATCAGCAGGGGCCTACGAGCAGTACTTC
CASSLSAGAYEQYF
>TRBV7-8|-|once|TRBJ2-5
TGTGCCAGCAGCCCGAACCGGAGGGAGTTCCAAGAGACCCAGTACTTC
CASSPNRREFQETQYF
>TRBV6-5|-|-|TRBJ1-3
TGTGCCAGCAGGCAAGGACAGTTTTTAAACACCATATATTTT
CASRQGQFLNTIYF
>TRBV7-9|-|once|TRBJ1-4
TGTGCCAGCAGCCCACCCAATCGACAAAATCAAAAACTGTTTTTT
CASSPPNRQNQKLFF
>TRBV2|-|-|TRBJ2-1
TGTGCCAGCAGTGTGAGTCAGGGCATATACAATGAGCAGTTCTTC
CASSVSQGIYNEQFF
>TRBV11-2|-|few|TRBJ1-4
TGTGCCAGCAGCTTAGTTCCAGGGGAAAATGAAAAACTGTTTTTT
CASSLVPGENEKLFF
>TRBV5-4|-|few|TRBJ2-7
TGTGCCAGCAGCTTGGCAGGGTATCCACCACCTAACTACGAGCAGTACTTC
CASSLAGYPPPNYEQYF
>TRBV7-2|TRBD2|-|TRBJ2-1
TGTGCCAGCAGCTTAGCCGGGACTAGCGTCAATGAGCAGTTCTTC
CASSLAGTSVNEQFF
>TRBV28|-|-|TRBJ2-7
TGTGCCAGCAGTTTTCCCACCGGAGGCGAGCAGTACTTC
CASSFPTGGEQYF
>TRBV2|TRBD1|-|TRBJ1-5
TGTGCCAGCAGTGGGACAGGGGGTAACAATCAGCCCCAGCATTTT
CASSGTGGNNQPQHF
>TRBV6-6|-|-|TRBJ2-7
TGTGCCAGCAGTTACTCGAATCGACAGGCAGGTAACGAGCAGTACTTC
CASSYSNRQAGNEQYF
>TRBV3-1/TRBV3-2|-|-|TRBJ1-6
TGTGCCAGCAGCCAAGTCCGTTCTAATTCACCCCTCCACTTT
CASSQVRSNSPLHF
>TRBV6-6|-|-|TRBJ1-3
TGTGCCAGCAGTCGCGCCCAGGGGTATTACTCTGGAAACACCATATATTTT
CASSRAQGYYSGNTIYF
>TRBV6-5|TRBD1|-|TRBJ2-7
TGTGCCAGCAGTCGACAGGGCTTGGTCTACGAGCAGTACTTC
CASSRQGLVYEQYF
>TRBV6-2/TRBV6-3|TRBD1|few|TRBJ2-6
TGTGCCAGCAGTTACAGAGGCGTAGGGGGCGCTTTTGGGGCCAACGTCCTGACTTTC
CASSYRGVGGAFGANVLTF
>TRBV9|-|-|TRBJ1-1
TGTGCCAGCAGCGCCCCTCAAAGGGCGGGCACTGAAGCTTTCTTT
CASSAPQRAGTEAFF
>TRBV11-2|-|-|TRBJ1-1
TGTGCCAGCAGCTTAGGAGGTGGTTATGCTGAAGCTTTCTTT
CASSLGGGYAEAFF
>TRBV19|-|once|TRBJ1-4
TGTGCCATCGAAACGGGTAGAACTAATGAAAAACTGTTTTTT
CAIETGRTNEKLFF
>TRBV27|-|-|TRBJ1-2
TGTGCCAGCAGTTTATCGCGGCGGGGCGATGGCTACACCTTC
CASSLSRRGDGYTF
>TRBV5-1|-|-|TRBJ2-6
TGCGCCAGCAGCCAAGGACAGCTTTACTCTGGGGCCAACGTCCTGACTTTC
CASSQGQLYSGANVLTF
>TRBV6-5|-|-|TRBJ2-2
TGTGCCAGCGGTAGAGAGACCGGGGAGCTGTTTTTT
CASGRETGELFF
>TRBV18|-|-|TRBJ2-7
TGTGCCAGCTCACCCCGGACTAAGTCCTACGAGCAGTACTTC
CASSPRTKSYEQYF
>TRBV11-2|TRBD1|once|TRBJ1-2
TGTGCCAGCAGCTTACTTGCAGGGGGCGGTGGCTACACCTTC
CASSLLAGGGGYTF
>TRBV6-5|-|-|TRBJ2-7
TGTGCCAGCAGTTACTCGATGGTCTCCCGGGAGCAGTACTTC
CASSYSMVSREQYF
>TRBV5-5|TRBD1|-|TRBJ1-1
TGTGCCAGCAGCTTAGTTCGACAGGGGCGTATGAACACTGAAGCTTTCTTT
CASSLVRQGRMNTEAFF
>TRBV6-2/TRBV6-3|TRBD1|-|TRBJ1-1
TGTGCCAGCAGTACCGGGACAGGGGGTGGGACTGAAGCTTTCTTT
CASSTGTGGGTEAFF
>TRBV20-1|-|-|TRBJ2-3
TGCAGTGCTAGTTCACTCTTGGGCTTCACAGATACGCAGTATTTT
CSASSLLGFTDTQYF
>TRBV5-1|-|few|TRBJ1-1
TGCGCCAGCAGCACAGGTATGAACACTGAAGCTTTCTTT
CASSTGMNTEAFF
>TRBV29-1|TRBD2|-|TRBJ2-7
TGCAGCGTTGAATCGGGGACTACCTACGAGCAGTACTTC
CSVESGTTYEQYF
>TRBV29-1|TRBD1|-|TRBJ2-7
TGCAGCGTTGCCCCGACAGGGGGCCTCTACGAGCAGTACTTC
CSVAPTGGLYEQYF
>TRBV5-1|TRBD1|-|TRBJ1-4
TGCGCCAGCGGAAGAGGACAGGGTGGAGAAAAACTGTTTTTT
CASGRGQGGEKLFF
>TRBV30|-|-|TRBJ1-1
TGTGCCTGGAGCGCAAGCGGGGGAACTGAAGCTTTCTTT
CAWSASGGTEAFF
>TRBV28|-|-|TRBJ1-3
TGTGCCAGCAGTTTTCATCTGGCCAGGGTCTCTGGAAACACCATATATTTT
CASSFHLARVSGNTIYF
>TRBV7-9|-|-|TRBJ2-1
TGTGCCAGCAGGGCCGACAGTACCTACAATGAGCAGTTCTTC
CASRADSTYNEQFF
>TRBV7-9|TRBD1|-|TRBJ2-1
TGTGCCAGCAGAGGGGGCCTAGGCTCTTCTTACAGCTTTGAGCAGTTCTTC
CASRGGLGSSYSFEQFF
>TRBV7-2|-|few|TRBJ2-1
TGTGCCAGCAGCTTACCCTCTTTTTTGGGGAGCCAGTTCTTC
CASSLPSFLGSQFF
>TRBV5-1|TRBD1|-|TRBJ2-5
TGCGCCAGCAGCGCGTCGTCTCGGACAGGGGGCGCCCAGACCCAGTACTTC
CASSASSRTGGAQTQYF
>TRBV28|TRBD1|-|TRBJ2-7
TGTGCCAGCACCACCCGGGACAGAGGCTACGAGCAGTACTTC
CASTTRDRGYEQYF
>TRBV9|-|-|TRBJ2-7
TGTGCCAGCAGCGTAGTAACCCCGAGGACTCCCTACGAGCAGTACTTC
CASSVVTPRTPYEQYF
>TRBV20-1|TRBD2|-|TRBJ2-7
TGCAGTGCTAGTCAGGCTACGGGAGGGCCAGACGAGCAGTACTTC
CSASQATGGPDEQYF
>TRBV9|-|-|TRBJ2-1
TGTGCCAGCAGCGTCTCCCCTTCGGCCTACAATGAGCAGTTCTTC
CASSVSPSAYNEQFF
>TRBV29-1|-|-|TRBJ1-1
TGCAGCGTTGGACGGAGCACTGAAGCTTTCTTT
CSVGRSTEAFF
>TRBV7-2|-|-|TRBJ1-4
TGTGCCAGCAGCTTCGGGTCCCCTAATGAAAAACTGTTTTTT
CASSFGSPNEKLFF
>TRBV7-9|-|once|TRBJ1-1
TGTGCCAGCAGTTCAGAGAGGGGGACTGAAGCTTTCTTT
CASSSERGTEAFF
>TRBV7-2|-|-|TRBJ1-5
TGTGCCAGCAGCTTATCAGGGGCCAATCAGCCCCAGCATTTT
CASSLSGANQPQHF
>TRBV6-2/TRBV6-3|TRBD1|-|TRBJ2-2
TGTGCCAGCAGTTACGGGACAGGGTCCACAGCCGGGGAGCTGTTTTTT
CASSYGTGSTAGELFF
>TRBV6-4|-|-|TRBJ1-2
TGTGCCAGCAGCGAATCAAGAGGGTGGGGCTACACCTTC
CASSESRGWGYTF
>TRBV28|-|few|TRBJ2-4
TGTGCCAGCAGTTCCCCGGCCAAAAACATTCAGTACTTC
CASSSPAKNIQYF
>TRBV6-5|-|-|TRBJ1-2
TGTGCCAGCAGTTACCGCGGGGGGAACTATGGCTACACCTTC
CASSYRGGNYGYTF
>TRBV7-2|TRBD2|-|TRBJ2-5
TGTGCCAGCAGCTTCCATCGACTAGCGGGAGGCCCGCCGGAGGAGACCCAGTACTTC
CASSFHRLAGGPPEETQYF